The 30 T cell receptor beta chains listed next were all sequenced from one sample in a study of blood T cell repertoires in COVID-19. Profiling relied on immunoSEQ multiplex PCR, and the TCRdb table lists in-frame clones only, not all of them. Of 75,000 to 100,000 clones in the sample, approximately 90% are singletons; the top ten hold 4.5%. The specimen was peripheral blood. The origin of the receptors is a man between 65 and 85 years old with acute or convalescent COVID-19.

This chain links TRBV5-6 with TRBJ2-2, with no clear D. Trimming took 3 bases from V and 2 from J, leaving 11 bases between them. This CDR3 is 15 amino acids long. Germline V gene data show CDR1 as SGHDT and CDR2 as YYEEEE. The CDR3 region is CASSYELGNTGELFF. The DNA for the CDR3 is TGTGCCAGCAGCTATGAGCTGGGCAACACCGGGGAGCTGTTTTTT.

This clone has just one count. The chain is built from TRBV19 and TRBJ1-1; possible D gene TRBD1, 6 bases. The CDR3 is made up of 13 amino acids. The V gene lost 6 bases and the J gene lost 0 bases, with 8 bases spanning the gap. Germline CDR1 reads LNHDA; CDR2 reads SQIVND (reference sequence). The CDR3 DNA follows: TGTGCCAGTAGGAGGGACATGAACACTGAAGCTTTCTTT. It translates to CASRRDMNTEAFF.

The V call is TRBV29-1, the J call TRBJ2-5; D perhaps matches TRBD2 (5 bases). CDR3 size: 12 residues. Trimming pared 6 bases from V and 5 bases from J, leaving 13 bases between. Germline V gene sequence: CDR1 SQVTM, CDR2 ANQGSEA. The CDR3 DNA reads TGCAGCGTAGGTTTCCCGGGGGAGACCCAGTACTTC. It yields the protein CSVGFPGETQYF. Based on the CDR3 plus reference TRBV29-1 and TRBJ2-5, the full variable domain is SAVISQKPSRDICQRGTSLTIQCQVDSQVTMMFWYRQQPGQSLTLIATANQGSEATYESGFVIDKFPISRPNLTFSTLTVSNMSPEDSSIYLCSVGFPGETQYFGPGTRLLVL.

This chain uses TRBV6-6 with TRBJ1-4; 11 bases are shared with TRBD1. The V and J ends lost 5 bases and 2 bases, in that order; junction bases with no gene match: 7. CDR1 and CDR2 (germline): MNHNY, SVGAGI (reference sequence). This CDR3 comprises 17 residues. CDR3 loop: CASSPRDRGTTNEKLFF. DNA of the CDR3: TGTGCCAGCAGTCCCCGGGACAGGGGGACGACTAATGAAAAACTGTTTTTT.

There are a few counts of this clone. The chain couples TRBV6-5 to TRBJ1-2; 7 bases are shared with TRBD1. V gave up 4 bases and J gave up 2 bases; unmatched junction bases: 4. There are 14 residues in the CDR3. CDR1 is MNHEY, CDR2 SVGAGI, per germline. The CDR3 protein is CASSSGRGNYGYTF. CDR3 sequence (DNA): TGTGCCAGCAGTTCGGGCAGGGGGAACTATGGCTACACCTTC.

This chain links TRBV5-1 with TRBJ1-1; D ambiguous. Trimming left V 3 bases short and J 0 bases short, with 12 bases between. The CDR3 totals 15 residues. From germline, CDR1 is SGHRS and CDR2 YFSETQ. CDR3 in amino acids: CASSSAYGLNTEAFF. CDR3 nucleotide sequence: TGCGCCAGCAGCTCAGCGTACGGCCTGAACACTGAAGCTTTCTTT. Supplemented by reference TRBV5-1 and TRBJ1-1, the full variable domain reads KAGVTQTPRYLIKTRGQQVTLSCSPISGHRSVSWYQQTPGQGLQFLFEYFSETQRNKGNFPGRFSGRQFSNSRSEMNVSTLELGDSALYLCASSSAYGLNTEAFFGQGTRLTVV.

Only one count was recorded for this clone. This chain joins TRBV29-1 and TRBJ2-7; D is possibly TRBD1 (6 bases). The germline V gene encodes CDR1 SQVTM and CDR2 ANQGSEA. Trimming removed 5 bases from V and 6 bases from J, with 11 bases in between. The CDR3 is made up of 11 amino acids. The CDR3 region is CSVIRGGEQYV. In nucleotides, the CDR3 is TGCAGCGTTATCAGGGGCGGCGAGCAGTACGTC.

This clone was seen just once. In nucleotides, the CDR3 is TGTGCCAGCAGTTCCCCGCGGGGGGGCTCCTCTTACGAGCAGTACTTC. Residues: CASSSPRGGSSYEQYF. The rearrangement uses TRBV6-5 and TRBJ2-7; TRBD2 aligns across 9 bases. Germline CDR1 and CDR2: MNHEY and SVGAGI. V dropped 4 bases and J dropped 4; count of bases not matched to a gene: 11. There are 16 residues in the CDR3.

The CDR3 nucleotides read TGTGCCAGCGCTACCGGCTCCTATAATTCACCCCTCCACTTT. Its protein is CASATGSYNSPLHF. The chain couples TRBV9 to TRBJ1-6; D ambiguous. V gave up 7 bases and J gave up 0 bases, with 8 bases separating them. The CDR3 runs to 14 residues. Germline V gene lookup returns CDR1 SGDLS and CDR2 YYNGEE. The variable domain in full, completed from reference TRBV9 and TRBJ1-6, reads DSGVTQTPKHLITATGQRVTLRCSPRSGDLSVYWYQQSLDQGLQFLIQYYNGEERAKGNILERFSAQQFPDLHSELNLSSLELGDSALYFCASATGSYNSPLHFGNGTRLTVT.

The chain combines TRBV6-5 with TRBJ2-7, with 7 bases identical to TRBD2. There are 14 residues in the CDR3. Germline V lookup: CDR1 MNHEY, CDR2 SVGAGI. Losses at the gene ends were 6 bases for V and 1 base for J; bases not matched to a gene: 6. The CDR3 spells CASRKASGSYEQYF. The CDR3 DNA sequence: TGTGCCAGCAGAAAAGCTAGCGGATCCTACGAGCAGTACTTC.

This sequence joins TRBV11-3 and TRBJ2-2; TRBD1 might be the D (7 bases). V lost 4 bases and J lost 4, with 13 bases in between. Germline V gene data show CDR1 as SGHNT and CDR2 as YENEEA. The CDR3 has 15 residues. Written as DNA, the CDR3 is TGTGCCAGCAGCTCCGGAGGGGGCGTCACCGGGGAGCTGTTTTTT. The encoded protein is CASSSGGGVTGELFF. The full variable domain, rest sourced from reference TRBV11-3 and TRBJ2-2, is EAGVVQSPRYKIIEKKQPVAFWCNPISGHNTLYWYLQNLGQGPELLIRYENEEAVDDSQLPKDRFSAERLKGVDSTLKIQPAELGDSAVYLCASSSGGGVTGELFFGEGSRLTVL.

In this sample, this clone turned up once. The chain couples TRBV19 to TRBJ1-1; TRBD1 agrees at 10 bases. Trimming cost V 4 bases and J 5 bases; bases outside gene matches: 4. The CDR3 spans 14 residues. Looked up from germline, CDR1 is LNHDA and CDR2 is SQIVND (reference sequence). DNA of the CDR3: TGTGCCAGTAGTAACCCGGACAGGGGGACTGAAGCTTTCTTT. Amino acid sequence: CASSNPDRGTEAFF.

This chain uses TRBV5-1 with TRBJ2-1; 13 bases align to TRBD2. V dropped 0 bases and J dropped 0; count of bases not matched to a gene: 0. The CDR3 covers 17 residues. Germline lookup yields CDR1 SGHRS and CDR2 YFSETQ. The DNA of the CDR3 is TGCGCCAGCAGCTTGGGACTAGCGGGGGGCTCCTACAATGAGCAGTTCTTC. This gives the protein CASSLGLAGGSYNEQFF.

A few counts support this clone. This chain links TRBV6-5 with TRBJ1-1; 7 nucleotides match TRBD1. V trimming: 5 bases; J trimming: 8 bases; junction bases outside the gene matches: 8. CDR3 length: 13 amino acids. Germline V gene lookup returns CDR1 MNHEY and CDR2 SVGAGI. CDR3 DNA: TGTGCCAGCAGTATTGGGCAGGGGGTGGAAGCTTTCTTT. It codes for CASSIGQGVEAFF.

This chain uses TRBV9 with TRBJ2-4; 11 bases are a match to TRBD1. The ends lost 2 bases at V and 7 bases at J; junction bases unmatched: 5. This CDR3 contains 15 residues. Germline CDR1 and CDR2: SGDLS and YYNGEE. The CDR3 spells CASSVSGTGGNIQYF. As DNA, the CDR3 is TGTGCCAGCAGCGTCTCCGGGACAGGGGGGAACATTCAGTACTTC.

The rearrangement joins TRBV3-1 (or the pseudogene TRBV3-2) to TRBJ2-5; 13 bases agree with TRBD2. The CDR3 runs 17 residues. The germline V gene encodes CDR1 LGHDT and CDR2 YNNKEL (reference sequence). J lost 4 bases, V lost 1 base, and 6 bases had no gene match. The CDR3 nucleotides are TGTGCCAGCAGCCAAGGATGGGGGACTAGCGGGGTAGAGACCCAGTACTTC. Translation: CASSQGWGTSGVETQYF.

The chain has TRBV10-2 and TRBJ1-5, with unresolved D. V lost 6 bases and J 7 bases, leaving 16 bases between the germline ends. Germline V CDR1 and CDR2: WSHSY, SAAADI. CDR3 length: 14 amino acids. This CDR3 is CASSAGLGSQPQHF. As DNA, the CDR3 is TGCGCCAGCAGCGCGGGTTTGGGCTCGCAGCCCCAGCATTTT.

V is TRBV5-8 and J is TRBJ2-2, with a tentative D call TRBD1 (6 bases). Trimming removed 3 bases at V and 6 bases at J, with 12 bases between. The germline V gene encodes CDR1 SGHTS and CDR2 YDEGEE. CDR3 length: 14 amino acids. The CDR3 spells CASSSGHSPGELFF. The CDR3 bases are TGTGCCAGCAGCTCGGGACACTCCCCCGGGGAGCTGTTTTTT.

This clone was counted a single time. The V call is TRBV28, the J call TRBJ2-2; D may be TRBD2 (5 bases). V dropped 2 bases and J dropped 2 bases, with 6 bases sitting between them. The CDR3 is 14 amino acids. Germline CDR1 and CDR2: MDHEN and SYDVKM. The DNA of the CDR3 is TGTGCCAGCAGTTTAGGAGGAAACACCGGGGAGCTGTTTTTT. As protein: CASSLGGNTGELFF.

The table lists this clone with a count of one. The chain joins TRBV7-2 to TRBJ1-2, with 8 bases fitting TRBD1. Trimming cost V 5 bases and J 4 bases; bases outside gene matches: 6. Germline V gives CDR1 SGHTA, CDR2 FQGNSA. The CDR3 consists of 14 residues. The CDR3 nucleotides read TGTGCCAGCAGCCAGCAGGGGGCTGGCTATGGCTACACCTTC. Protein sequence: CASSQQGAGYGYTF.

V and J are TRBV7-9 and TRBJ1-1; D gene uncertain. V lost 8 bases to trimming and J lost 5 bases, with 9 bases between them. Looked up from germline, CDR1 is SEHNR and CDR2 is FQNEAQ (reference sequence). The CDR3 is made up of 11 amino acids. CDR3 amino acids: CASAVGTEAFF. The DNA of the CDR3 is TGTGCCAGCGCTGTCGGGACTGAAGCTTTCTTT.

The chain carries TRBV5-1 and TRBJ2-3; 8 bases fit TRBD1. Germline-derived CDR1 and CDR2 are SGHRS and YFSETQ. The CDR3 loop spans 15 amino acids. With V trimmed by 1 base and J by 4 bases, 5 bases remained unmatched. CDR3 sequence (DNA): TGCGCCAGCAGCTTGAACAGGGGGAACGCAGATACGCAGTATTTT. Translating it yields CASSLNRGNADTQYF. The full variable domain, in which reference TRBV5-1 and TRBJ2-3 provide the parts outside the CDR3, is KAGVTQTPRYLIKTRGQQVTLSCSPISGHRSVSWYQQTPGQGLQFLFEYFSETQRNKGNFPGRFSGRQFSNSRSEMNVSTLELGDSALYLCASSLNRGNADTQYFGPGTRLTVL.

This rearrangement joins TRBV11-2 to TRBJ2-4; D gene uncertain. The CDR3 runs 18 residues. The germline gives CDR1 SGHAT, CDR2 FQNNGV. V lost 1 base to trimming and J lost 0 bases, with 16 bases between them. The CDR3, as DNA: TGTGCCAGCAGCTTAGGACGCTTGGGTGGGCTAGCCAAAAACATTCAGTACTTC. Translated, it gives CASSLGRLGGLAKNIQYF.

The rearrangement joins TRBV5-1 to TRBJ2-3, with D maybe TRBD2 (5 bases). Germline V gene lookup returns CDR1 SGHRS and CDR2 YFSETQ. Trimming removed 3 bases at V and 6 bases at J, with 11 bases between. The CDR3 spans 13 residues. The chain's CDR3 is CASSYGEMDTQYF. The CDR3 nucleotides read TGCGCCAGCAGCTACGGGGAAATGGATACGCAGTATTTT.

The chain recombines TRBV7-2 with TRBJ2-3; weak D call: TRBD1 (6 bases). This CDR3 spans 14 amino acids. The ends were cut back, 1 base at V and 5 bases at J, with 10 bases in the middle. Germline assignment: CDR1 SGHTA and CDR2 FQGNSA. The CDR3 region is CASSLVSRGDTQYF. CDR3 bases: TGTGCCAGCAGCTTAGTTTCCAGGGGAGATACGCAGTATTTT.

This clone was observed once. The chain employs TRBV28 and TRBJ2-1; D unresolved. This CDR3 comprises 15 residues. V was trimmed by 2 bases and J by 2 bases, leaving 10 bases between them. The germline V gene encodes CDR1 MDHEN and CDR2 SYDVKM. CDR3 sequence: CASSLQPRTYNEQFF. For the CDR3, the DNA is TGTGCCAGCAGTTTACAACCCAGAACCTACAATGAGCAGTTCTTC.

The chain couples TRBV5-1 to TRBJ2-3; D possibly corresponds to TRBD2 (5 bases). CDR1 is SGHRS, CDR2 YFSETQ, per germline. V lost 6 bases to trimming and J lost 0 bases, with 11 bases between them. There are 14 residues in the CDR3. CDR3 residues: CASTPGSSTDTQYF. CDR3 DNA: TGCGCCAGCACCCCGGGGAGCAGCACAGATACGCAGTATTTT. The full variable domain, in which reference TRBV5-1 and TRBJ2-3 provide the parts outside the CDR3, is KAGVTQTPRYLIKTRGQQVTLSCSPISGHRSVSWYQQTPGQGLQFLFEYFSETQRNKGNFPGRFSGRQFSNSRSEMNVSTLELGDSALYLCASTPGSSTDTQYFGPGTRLTVL.

About this clone itself: One end of the junction fails to match germline, which may point to a read error. The chain combines TRBV7-7 with TRBJ2-2, with 8 bases matching TRBD1. Germline CDR1 SSHAT, CDR2 FNYEAQ (reference sequence). This CDR3 contains 16 residues. CDR3 protein: CASSPLRGPNTGELFF. DNA for the CDR3: TGTGCTAGCAGCCCCCTCAGGGGGCCGAACACCGGGGAGCTGTTTTTT.

The chain employs TRBV6-1 and TRBJ1-1; no definite D call. The V end was cut by 2 bases, the J end by 4 bases, with 14 bases between. The germline V gene encodes CDR1 MNHNS and CDR2 SASEGT. CDR3 length: 15 amino acids. The CDR3: CASSELEGGPTEAFF. The CDR3 DNA is TGTGCCAGCAGTGAATTAGAGGGAGGTCCCACTGAAGCTTTCTTT.

This chain uses TRBV4-2 with TRBJ1-1, with 7 bases fitting TRBD1. Germline loops: CDR1 LGHNA, CDR2 YNFKEQ. This CDR3 region has 19 residues. Trimming at V came to 0 bases and at J to 0 bases, leaving 13 bases not matched to a gene. The CDR3 spells CASSQDRDRLIRMNTEAFF. The CDR3 nucleotides read TGTGCCAGCAGCCAAGATAGGGACAGACTGATCAGGATGAACACTGAAGCTTTCTTT.